A selection of T cell receptor beta chains follows, all from one sample in a study of T cells in Graves' hyperthyroidism and ophthalmopathy. TCRdb analysed the multiplex PCR reads with MiXCR anew, one entry per CDR3 protein. The table has roughly 570,000 distinct CDR3 sequences, around 45% seen once. Material: peripheral blood or thyroid tissue (not recorded which). The receptors were gathered from a woman between 18 and 29 years old with Graves' hyperthyroidism. The CDR3 runs from the conserved cysteine through the conserved F or W. The order of the fields is J gene, clone size, V gene, D gene, CDR3 protein, CDR3 DNA. D genes are given only for firm matches. Clone size is shown for a subset of rows, as once, few, many or a class of expanded clone.

J: TRBJ1-6; size: many; V: TRBV3-1; D: NA; CDR3: CASSHTHDSPLHF; DNA: TGTGCCAGCAGCCACACACACGATTCACCCCTCCACTTT
J: TRBJ2-3; size: NA; V: TRBV20-1; D: NA; CDR3: CSARERELPITDTQYF; DNA: TGCAGTGCTAGAGAAAGAGAGTTACCAATCACAGATACGCAGTATTTT
J: TRBJ2-2; size: NA; V: TRBV7-7; D: TRBD1; CDR3: CASSAGQGNTGELFF; DNA: TGTGCCAGCAGCGCGGGACAGGGGAACACCGGGGAGCTGTTTTTT
J: TRBJ2-7; size: many; V: TRBV6-5; D: NA; CDR3: CASSRTVLSSYEQYF; DNA: TGTGCCAGCAGTCGGACAGTTCTCAGCTCCTACGAGCAGTACTTC
J: TRBJ1-1; size: NA; V: TRBV7-2; D: NA; CDR3: CASRGGENTEAFF; DNA: TGTGCCAGCAGAGGGGGTGAGAACACTGAAGCTTTCTTT
J: TRBJ1-2; size: NA; V: TRBV20-1; D: NA; CDR3: CSARVRTDSGYGYTF; DNA: TGCAGTGCTAGAGTCAGGACGGACAGTGGCTATGGCTACACCTTC
J: TRBJ2-2; size: NA; V: TRBV11-2; D: NA; CDR3: CASARLGRELFF; DNA: TGTGCCAGCGCCCGACTAGGCAGGGAGCTGTTTTTT
J: TRBJ1-2; size: NA; V: TRBV12-3/TRBV12-4; D: NA; CDR3: CASKAGEGNTF; DNA: TGTGCCAGCAAGGCAGGGGAAGGAAACACCTTC
J: TRBJ2-6; size: many; V: TRBV4-3; D: NA; CDR3: CASSQEVPQSGANVLTF; DNA: TGCGCCAGCAGCCAAGAAGTTCCCCAGTCTGGGGCCAACGTCCTGACTTTC
J: TRBJ2-3; size: NA; V: TRBV9; D: NA; CDR3: CASSSGQPDTQYF; DNA: TGTGCCAGCAGCTCTGGACAGCCAGATACGCAGTATTTT
J: TRBJ1-3; size: many; V: TRBV20-1; D: NA; CDR3: CSASGGKAGNTIYF; DNA: TGCAGTGCTAGTGGAGGGAAGGCTGGAAACACCATATATTTT
J: TRBJ2-5; size: many; V: TRBV20-1; D: TRBD2; CDR3: CSARSAGGRETQYF; DNA: TGCAGTGCTAGATCAGCGGGAGGGCGAGAGACCCAGTACTTC
J: TRBJ2-7; size: many; V: TRBV12-3/TRBV12-4; D: NA; CDR3: CASTRDGSYEQYF; DNA: TGTGCCAGCACCCGGGACGGATCCTACGAGCAGTACTTC
J: TRBJ2-7; size: many; V: TRBV12-3/TRBV12-4; D: NA; CDR3: CASSLSQNPHEQYF; DNA: TGTGCCAGCAGTTTAAGTCAGAACCCCCACGAGCAGTACTTC
J: TRBJ1-1; size: NA; V: TRBV7-2; D: TRBD1; CDR3: CASSYGLAGQNTEAFF; DNA: TGTGCCAGCAGCTATGGACTAGCGGGACAGAACACTGAAGCTTTCTTC
J: TRBJ1-3; size: few; V: TRBV7-9; D: NA; CDR3: CASSFFSSGNTIYF; DNA: TGTGCCAGCAGCTTTTTCAGCTCTGGAAACACCATATATTTT
J: TRBJ2-1; size: NA; V: TRBV12-3/TRBV12-4; D: NA; CDR3: CASSPTRFNEQFF; DNA: TGTGCCAGCAGCCCGACTCGCTTCAATGAGCAGTTCTTC
J: TRBJ2-2; size: many; V: TRBV2; D: NA; CDR3: CASSPGVNTGELFF; DNA: TGTGCCAGCAGTCCAGGGGTGAACACCGGGGAGCTGTTTTTT
J: TRBJ2-3; size: few; V: TRBV10-3; D: NA; CDR3: CAISDDRSTDTQYF; DNA: TGTGCCATCAGTGACGACCGATCCACAGATACGCAGTATTTT
J: TRBJ1-2; size: many; V: TRBV6-2/TRBV6-3; D: NA; CDR3: CASTPQGLWYGYTF; DNA: TGTGCCAGCACCCCACAGGGTTTGTGGTATGGCTACACCTTC
J: TRBJ2-7; size: NA; V: TRBV29-1; D: NA; CDR3: CSPRGDVYEQYF; DNA: TGCAGCCCCCGGGGCGACGTCTACGAGCAGTACTTC
J: TRBJ2-2; size: many; V: TRBV24-1; D: TRBD1; CDR3: CAVRQGANTGELFF; DNA: TGTGCCGTAAGACAGGGGGCGAACACCGGGGAGCTGTTTTTT
J: TRBJ2-2; size: many; V: TRBV5-4; D: NA; CDR3: CASSPAAGLTGELFF; DNA: TGTGCCAGCTCTCCCGCAGCGGGCCTCACCGGGGAGCTGTTTTTT
J: TRBJ2-1; size: NA; V: TRBV7-2; D: TRBD2; CDR3: CASSQGLGYNEQFF; DNA: TGTGCCAGCAGCCAAGGACTAGGCTACAATGAGCAGTTCTTC
J: TRBJ1-2; size: many; V: TRBV7-9; D: NA; CDR3: CASSPKGSNYGYTF; DNA: TGTGCCAGCAGCCCCAAAGGGAGCAACTATGGCTACACCTTC
J: TRBJ1-6; size: many; V: TRBV7-9; D: NA; CDR3: CASSSGTSPLHF; DNA: TGTGCCAGCAGCTCCGGGACTTCACCCCTCCACTTT
J: TRBJ1-2; size: NA; V: TRBV7-9; D: NA; CDR3: CASSYPAGYTF; DNA: TGTGCCAGCAGCTACCCGGCTGGCTACACCTTC
J: TRBJ2-5; size: many; V: TRBV24-1; D: NA; CDR3: CATSDFSGQETQYF; DNA: TGTGCCACCAGTGATTTTTCGGGGCAAGAGACCCAGTACTTC
J: TRBJ1-4; size: many; V: TRBV20-1; D: NA; CDR3: CSASRGEDEKLFF; DNA: TGCAGTGCTAGTAGGGGGGAGGATGAAAAACTGTTTTTT
J: TRBJ2-7; size: few; V: TRBV28; D: TRBD2; CDR3: CASSLGAGGREQYF; DNA: TGTGCCAGCAGTTTAGGAGCGGGAGGTCGCGAGCAGTACTTC
J: TRBJ2-6; size: NA; V: TRBV2; D: TRBD2; CDR3: CASSGRTSAYVLTF; DNA: TGTGCCAGCAGTGGGAGGACTAGCGCCTACGTCCTGACTTTC
J: TRBJ1-2; size: many; V: TRBV12-3/TRBV12-4; D: NA; CDR3: CASSPGTTYGYTF; DNA: TGTGCCAGCAGTCCCGGGACTACCTATGGCTACACCTTC
J: TRBJ2-5; size: few; V: TRBV6-1; D: NA; CDR3: CATLWDFYEETQYF; DNA: TGTGCCACCCTATGGGACTTCTACGAAGAGACCCAGTACTTC
J: TRBJ1-4; size: many; V: TRBV7-3; D: NA; CDR3: CASSLSGARGEKLFF; DNA: TGTGCCAGCAGTTTATCGGGCGCTCGAGGTGAAAAACTGTTTTTT
J: TRBJ1-5; size: NA; V: TRBV20-1; D: TRBD1; CDR3: CSASGGGGNQPQHF; DNA: TGCAGTGCCTCAGGGGGGGGGGGCAATCAGCCCCAGCATTTT
J: TRBJ1-2; size: NA; V: TRBV12-3/TRBV12-4; D: TRBD1; CDR3: CASTKTGGYGYTF; DNA: TGTGCCAGCACCAAGACAGGGGGCTATGGCTACACCTTC
J: TRBJ1-1; size: NA; V: TRBV2; D: NA; CDR3: CASTGRWTEAFF; DNA: TGTGCCAGCACGGGGCGGTGGACTGAAGCTTTCTTT
J: TRBJ2-7; size: NA; V: TRBV28; D: NA; CDR3: CASSFATVYEQYF; DNA: TGTGCCAGCAGTTTCGCCACCGTATACGAGCAGTACTTC
J: TRBJ1-2; size: many; V: TRBV11-2; D: NA; CDR3: CASSLGGLTYGYTF; DNA: TGTGCCAGCAGCTTAGGGGGCCTTACCTATGGCTACACCTTC
J: TRBJ2-7; size: NA; V: TRBV5-6; D: NA; CDR3: CASSSRGASSYEQYF; DNA: TGTGCCAGCAGCTCGAGAGGGGCCAGCTCCTACGAGCAGTACTTC
J: TRBJ1-5; size: many; V: TRBV29-1; D: NA; CDR3: CSVEVSATQPQHF; DNA: TGCAGCGTTGAAGTGTCAGCTACTCAGCCCCAGCATTTT